Included here is one T cell receptor beta chain sequence, with context. This CDR3 is built from 13 residues. After removal of 5 bases from V and 6 bases from J, the junction contained 1 base not matched to a gene. Germline CDR1 is SGHNT and CDR2 is YYREEE (reference sequence). This sample was included in a study of T-cell memory formation after mild COVID-19. TCRdb processed the 5' RACE reads anew with MiXCR; each CDR3 protein has one entry. The top ten clones hold 20% to 25% of a sample with fewer than 350,000 distinct CDR3 sequences, roughly 15% of them seen once. The clonotype was recovered from a man aged 18 to 30 who had mild COVID-19 (a few samples of this study predate the infection). Cell type and time point are not known. V and J are TRBV5-4 and TRBJ1-4, with 10 bases aligning to TRBD1. Sequenced sample: PBMCs or a T cell subset sorted from them (not recorded which). CDR3 bases: TGTGCCAGCAGTGGACAGGGGGATGAAAAACTGTTTTTT. It translates to CASSGQGDEKLFF.